The T cell receptor beta chain described here comes from a study of blood T cell repertoires in COVID-19. Study overall: The samples span acute and convalescent COVID-19 from the United States, Italy and Spain. Sources were T cells, B-cell-depleted T cells, or PBMCs; the material itself was cDNA or gDNA.

Germline assignment: CDR1 MDHEN and CDR2 SYDVKM. Trimming left V 11 bases short and J 1 base short, with 14 bases between. CDR3 length: 13 residues. Sequenced by immunoSEQ multiplex PCR; TCRdb stores in-frame clones only, minus some. This repertoire shows around 76,000 clones, approximately 80% found once; its top ten account for roughly 13%. Only one count was recorded for this clone. One Seattle source followed patients from active infection through their disease course. V is TRBV28 and J is TRBJ1-1, with D tentatively TRBD1 (5 bases). Sequences were obtained from peripheral blood. The clonotype comes from a man aged 45-65 years with COVID-19, enrolled during active disease. The CDR3 region is CAVGRGENTEAFF. For the CDR3, the DNA is TGTGCCGTTGGGCGGGGGGAGAACACTGAAGCTTTCTTT.